This is a list of T cell receptor beta chains from one sample in a study of T cell changes during pregnancy in multiple sclerosis. The table came from immunoSEQ multiplex PCR; TCRdb's copy has only in-frame clones and leaves some out. The table lists 9,000 to 10,000 clones, 75% to 85% of them singletons. Here the sequenced sample was CD8+ T cells from peripheral blood mononuclear cells, taken in the third trimester of pregnancy. All receptors come from a female donor in good health, enrolled as a control in a pregnancy study. Each CDR3 is given with its conserved first and last residue. The D gene is left open where the match is weak. Clone size appears in some rows only: once, few, many, or a class for an expanded clone.

J | size | V | D | CDR3 | DNA
TRBJ1-1 | NA | TRBV4-2 | NA | CASSQDSALGSNTEAFF | TGTGCCAGCAGCCAAGATTCGGCTTTGGGCTCGAACACTGAAGCTTTCTTT
TRBJ2-2 | NA | TRBV6-5 | NA | CASSYSITGELFF | TGTGCCAGCAGTTACTCTATCACCGGGGAGCTGTTTTTT
TRBJ1-2 | large | TRBV28 | TRBD1 | CASRVDRGANYGYTF | TGTGCCAGCAGAGTTGACAGGGGGGCCAACTATGGCTACACCTTC
TRBJ2-4 | NA | TRBV4-3 | TRBD1 | CASSQESKGGLDIQYF | TGCGCCAGCAGCCAAGAAAGTAAAGGGGGCTTAGACATTCAGTACTTC
TRBJ2-1 | NA | TRBV9 | TRBD2 | CASSVTSGRVYNEQFF | TGTGCCAGCAGCGTCACTAGCGGGAGGGTTTACAATGAGCAGTTCTTC
TRBJ2-1 | NA | TRBV4-2 | TRBD2 | CASSQAGKAGGGYNEQFF | TGTGCCAGCAGCCAAGCGGGCAAAGCGGGGGGCGGGTACAATGAGCAGTTCTTC
TRBJ2-2 | NA | TRBV7-9 | TRBD2 | CASSGRTSGYTGELFF | TGTGCCAGCAGCGGAAGGACTAGCGGTTACACCGGGGAGCTGTTTTTT
TRBJ2-3 | NA | TRBV7-2 | NA | CASSSLVLSQYF | TGTGCCAGCAGTTCACTAGTTTTGTCGCAGTATTTT
TRBJ2-3 | NA | TRBV6-4 | TRBD2 | CASSVSSGGSDTQYF | TGTGCCAGCAGTGTTTCTAGCGGGGGCTCAGATACGCAGTATTTT
TRBJ2-2 | NA | TRBV7-9 | TRBD1 | CASSPMTGFTGELFF | TGTGCCAGCAGCCCAATGACAGGGTTCACCGGGGAGCTGTTTTTT
TRBJ2-2 | NA | TRBV28 | NA | CASSHPTIDRNTGELFF | TGTGCCAGCAGCCACCCCACCATAGACAGGAACACCGGGGAGCTGTTTTTT
TRBJ1-5 | NA | TRBV11-2 | NA | CASSLGLSQPQHF | TGTGCCAGCAGCTTAGGGCTCAGTCAGCCCCAGCATTTT
TRBJ2-1 | once | TRBV9 | TRBD2 | CASSQTRLAGNNEQFF | TGTGCCAGCAGCCAAACCAGACTAGCGGGAAACAATGAGCAGTTCTTC
TRBJ2-7 | NA | TRBV10-1 | TRBD1 | CASSEPDRGGSYEQYF | TGCGCCAGCAGTGAGCCAGACAGGGGTGGATCCTACGAGCAGTACTTC
TRBJ2-7 | once | TRBV11-2 | TRBD2 | CASSPTSGRLGFGYEQYF | TGTGCCAGCAGTCCGACTAGCGGGAGACTCGGGTTTGGGTACGAGCAGTACTTC
TRBJ2-3 | NA | TRBV6-4 | NA | CASSERGGEDTQYF | TGTGCCAGCAGTGAAAGGGGCGGGGAAGATACGCAGTATTTT
TRBJ1-2 | NA | TRBV7-2 | NA | CASSPPREDGYTF | TGTGCCAGCAGCCCCCCGCGGGAGGACGGCTACACCTTC
TRBJ2-7 | NA | TRBV30 | NA | CAWSVHRRGEYEQYF | TGTGCCTGGAGTGTACATAGGCGAGGCGAGTACGAGCAGTACTTC
TRBJ2-1 | NA | TRBV13 | TRBD2 | CASSPPSSGSNEQFF | TGTGCCAGCAGCCCCCCAAGTAGCGGGAGCAATGAGCAGTTCTTC
TRBJ2-1 | once | TRBV7-3 | TRBD2 | CASSSRVTVLAGRDNEQFF | TGTGCCAGCAGCTCCCGTGTGACGGTCCTAGCGGGAAGAGACAATGAGCAGTTCTTC
TRBJ2-3 | NA | TRBV6-4 | TRBD1 | CASSDGTVSTDTQYF | TGTGCCAGCAGTGACGGGACAGTTAGCACAGATACGCAGTATTTT
TRBJ2-5 | NA | TRBV15 | TRBD2 | CATSRDRRGGEETQYF | TGTGCCACCAGCAGAGATCGGCGGGGGGGAGAAGAGACCCAGTACTTC
TRBJ2-3 | NA | TRBV9 | TRBD2 | CASSRSGGHTQYF | TGTGCCAGCAGCCGGAGCGGGGGGCATACGCAGTATTTT